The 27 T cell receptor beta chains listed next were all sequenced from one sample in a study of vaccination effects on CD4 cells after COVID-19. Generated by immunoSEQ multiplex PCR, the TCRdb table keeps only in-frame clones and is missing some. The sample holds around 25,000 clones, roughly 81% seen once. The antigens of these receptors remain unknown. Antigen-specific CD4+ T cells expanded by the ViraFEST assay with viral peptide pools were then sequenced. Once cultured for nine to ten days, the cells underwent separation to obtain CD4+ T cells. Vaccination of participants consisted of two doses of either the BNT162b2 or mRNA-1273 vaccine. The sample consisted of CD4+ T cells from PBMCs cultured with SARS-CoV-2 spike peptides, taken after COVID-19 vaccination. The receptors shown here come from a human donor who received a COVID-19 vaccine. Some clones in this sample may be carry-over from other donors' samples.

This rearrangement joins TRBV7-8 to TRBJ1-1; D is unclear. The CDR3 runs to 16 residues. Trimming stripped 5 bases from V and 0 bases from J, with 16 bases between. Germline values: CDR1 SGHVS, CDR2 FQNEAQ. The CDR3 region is CASSPVISRMNTEAFF. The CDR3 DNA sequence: TGTGCCAGCAGCCCGGTAATTTCCAGGATGAACACTGAAGCTTTCTTT.

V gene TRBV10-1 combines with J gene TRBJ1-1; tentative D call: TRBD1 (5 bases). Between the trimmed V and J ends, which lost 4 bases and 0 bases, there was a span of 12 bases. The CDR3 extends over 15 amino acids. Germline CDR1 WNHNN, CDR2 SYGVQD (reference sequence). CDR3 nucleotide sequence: TGCGCCAGCAGTGGACAGCCGTTAATGAACACTGAAGCTTTCTTT. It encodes CASSGQPLMNTEAFF.

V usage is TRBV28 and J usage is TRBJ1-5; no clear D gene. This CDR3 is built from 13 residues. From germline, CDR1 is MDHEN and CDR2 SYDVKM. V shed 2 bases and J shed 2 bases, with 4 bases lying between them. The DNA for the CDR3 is TGTGCCAGCAGTTTAGACGGCAATCAGCCCCAGCATTTT. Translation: CASSLDGNQPQHF.

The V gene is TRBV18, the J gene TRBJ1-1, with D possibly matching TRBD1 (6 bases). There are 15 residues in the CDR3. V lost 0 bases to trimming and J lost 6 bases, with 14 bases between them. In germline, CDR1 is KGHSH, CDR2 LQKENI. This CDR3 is CASSPPGRGLSEAFF. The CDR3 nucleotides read TGTGCCAGCTCACCACCGGGCAGGGGATTGTCTGAAGCTTTCTTT.

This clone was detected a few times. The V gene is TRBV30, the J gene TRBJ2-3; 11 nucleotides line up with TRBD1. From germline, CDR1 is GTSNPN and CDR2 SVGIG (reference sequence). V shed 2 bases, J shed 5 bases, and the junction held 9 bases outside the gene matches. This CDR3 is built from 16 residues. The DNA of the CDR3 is TGTGCCTGGAGTCCTCCGGGACAGGGGGTCGGAGATACGCAGTATTTT. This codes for CAWSPPGQGVGDTQYF.

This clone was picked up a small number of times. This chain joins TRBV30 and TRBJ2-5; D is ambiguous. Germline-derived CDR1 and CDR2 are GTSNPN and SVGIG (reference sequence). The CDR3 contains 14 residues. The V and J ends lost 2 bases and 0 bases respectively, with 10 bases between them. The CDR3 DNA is TGTGCCTGGAGTAGGACGGATTACCAAGAGACCCAGTACTTC. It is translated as CAWSRTDYQETQYF.

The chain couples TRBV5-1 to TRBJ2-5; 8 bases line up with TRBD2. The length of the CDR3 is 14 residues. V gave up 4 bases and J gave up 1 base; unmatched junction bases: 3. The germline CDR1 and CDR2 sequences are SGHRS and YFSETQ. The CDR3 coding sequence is TGCGCCAGCAGCACCGGGACTAGCCAAGAGACCCAGTACTTC. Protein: CASSTGTSQETQYF. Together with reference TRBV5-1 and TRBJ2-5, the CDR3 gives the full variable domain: KAGVTQTPRYLIKTRGQQVTLSCSPISGHRSVSWYQQTPGQGLQFLFEYFSETQRNKGNFPGRFSGRQFSNSRSEMNVSTLELGDSALYLCASSTGTSQETQYFGPGTRLLVL.

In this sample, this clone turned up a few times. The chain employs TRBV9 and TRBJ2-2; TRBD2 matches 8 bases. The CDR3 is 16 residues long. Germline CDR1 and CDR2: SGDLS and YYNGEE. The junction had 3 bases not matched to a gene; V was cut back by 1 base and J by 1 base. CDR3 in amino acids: CASSVRSGGNTGELFF. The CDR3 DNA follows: TGTGCCAGCAGCGTAAGAAGCGGGGGGAACACCGGGGAGCTGTTTTTT.

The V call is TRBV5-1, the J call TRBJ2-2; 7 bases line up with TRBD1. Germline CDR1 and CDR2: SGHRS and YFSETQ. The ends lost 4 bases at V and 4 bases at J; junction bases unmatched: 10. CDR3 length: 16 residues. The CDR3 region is CASSPRQGVVTGELFF. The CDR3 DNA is TGCGCCAGCAGCCCGCGACAGGGTGTCGTCACCGGGGAGCTGTTTTTT.

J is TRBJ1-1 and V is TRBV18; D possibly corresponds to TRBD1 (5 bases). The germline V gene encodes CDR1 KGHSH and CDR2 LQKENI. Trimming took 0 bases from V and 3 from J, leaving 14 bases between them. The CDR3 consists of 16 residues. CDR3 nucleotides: TGTGCCAGCTCACCACCGCGACAGCCCAGGGACACTGAAGCTTTCTTT. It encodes CASSPPRQPRDTEAFF.

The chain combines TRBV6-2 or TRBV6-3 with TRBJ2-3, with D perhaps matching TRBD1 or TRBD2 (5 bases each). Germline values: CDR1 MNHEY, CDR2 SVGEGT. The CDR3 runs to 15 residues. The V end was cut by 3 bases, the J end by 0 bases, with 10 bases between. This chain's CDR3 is CASSYAGASTDTQYF. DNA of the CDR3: TGTGCCAGCAGTTATGCCGGGGCCAGCACAGATACGCAGTATTTT.

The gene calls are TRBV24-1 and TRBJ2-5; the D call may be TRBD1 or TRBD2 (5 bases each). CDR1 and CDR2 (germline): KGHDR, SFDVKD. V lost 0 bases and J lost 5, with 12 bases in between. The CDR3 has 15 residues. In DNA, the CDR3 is TGTGCCACCAGTGATTTGAGGGTTGAGGGGGAGACCCAGTACTTC. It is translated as CATSDLRVEGETQYF.

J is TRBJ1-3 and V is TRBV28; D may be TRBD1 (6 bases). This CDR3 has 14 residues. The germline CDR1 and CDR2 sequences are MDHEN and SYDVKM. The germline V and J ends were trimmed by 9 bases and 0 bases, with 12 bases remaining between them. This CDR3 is CASTTGSSGNTIYF. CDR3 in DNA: TGTGCCAGTACAACAGGGAGCTCTGGAAACACCATATATTTT.

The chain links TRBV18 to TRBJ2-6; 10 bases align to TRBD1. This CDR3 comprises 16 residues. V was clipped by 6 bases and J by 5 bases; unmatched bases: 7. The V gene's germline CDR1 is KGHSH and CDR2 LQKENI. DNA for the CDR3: TGTGCCAGCTCGCGCGACAGGGGGCTCTGGGCCAACGTCCTGACTTTC. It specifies CASSRDRGLWANVLTF.

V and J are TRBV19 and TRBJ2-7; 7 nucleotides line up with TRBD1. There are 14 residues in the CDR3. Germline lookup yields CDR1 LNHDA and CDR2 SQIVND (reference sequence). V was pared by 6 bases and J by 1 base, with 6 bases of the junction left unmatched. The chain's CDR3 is CASSQWDRSYEQYV. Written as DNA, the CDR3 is TGTGCCAGTAGCCAATGGGACAGATCCTACGAGCAGTACGTC.

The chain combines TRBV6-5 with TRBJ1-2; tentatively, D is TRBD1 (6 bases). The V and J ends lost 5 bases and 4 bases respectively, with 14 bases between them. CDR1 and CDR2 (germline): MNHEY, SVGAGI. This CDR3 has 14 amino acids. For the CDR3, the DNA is TGTGCCAGCAGTCCAGACAGGAACCTCTATGGCTACACCTTC. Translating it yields CASSPDRNLYGYTF.

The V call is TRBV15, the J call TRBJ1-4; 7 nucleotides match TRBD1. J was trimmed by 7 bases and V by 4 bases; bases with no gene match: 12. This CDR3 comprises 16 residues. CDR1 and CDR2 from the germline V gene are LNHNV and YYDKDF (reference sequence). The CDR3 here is CATSKTGAPAGEKLFF. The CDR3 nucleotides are TGTGCCACCAGCAAAACAGGGGCCCCTGCGGGTGAAAAACTGTTTTTT.

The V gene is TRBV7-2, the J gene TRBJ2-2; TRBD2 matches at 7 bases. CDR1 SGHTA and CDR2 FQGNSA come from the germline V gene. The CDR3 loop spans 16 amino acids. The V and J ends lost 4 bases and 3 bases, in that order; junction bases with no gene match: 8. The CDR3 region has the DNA TGTGCCAGCAGCTATACCGGGACTACTCACACCGGGGAGCTGTTTTTT. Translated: CASSYTGTTHTGELFF.

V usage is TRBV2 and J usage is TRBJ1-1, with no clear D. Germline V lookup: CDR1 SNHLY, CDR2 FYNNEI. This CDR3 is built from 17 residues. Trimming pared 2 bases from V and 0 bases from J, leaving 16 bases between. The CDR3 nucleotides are TGTGCCAGCAGTGAAACGGGCAGACCGGATATGAACACTGAAGCTTTCTTT. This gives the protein CASSETGRPDMNTEAFF.

This CDR3 reads CASSLFGPYEQYV. The CDR3 nucleotides read TGTGCCAGCAGCTTATTCGGACCCTACGAGCAGTACGTC. The rearrangement uses TRBV7-3 and TRBJ2-7; D remains ambiguous. The V gene's germline CDR1 is SGHTA and CDR2 FQGTGA. The length of the CDR3 is 13 residues. Deletions cut 2 bases from V and 2 bases from J, with 7 bases between.

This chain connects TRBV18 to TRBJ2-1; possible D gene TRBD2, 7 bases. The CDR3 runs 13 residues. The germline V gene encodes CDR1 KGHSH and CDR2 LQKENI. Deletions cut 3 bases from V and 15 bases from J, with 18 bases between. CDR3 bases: TGTGCCAGCTCACCCATCGGGGGGCCCAGGGCGTTCTTC. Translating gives CASSPIGGPRAFF.

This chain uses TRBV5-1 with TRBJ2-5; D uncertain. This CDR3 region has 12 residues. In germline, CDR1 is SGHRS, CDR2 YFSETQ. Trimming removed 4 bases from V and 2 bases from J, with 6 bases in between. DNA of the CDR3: TGCGCCAGCAGCACAGAACAAGAGACCCAGTACTTC. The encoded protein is CASSTEQETQYF.

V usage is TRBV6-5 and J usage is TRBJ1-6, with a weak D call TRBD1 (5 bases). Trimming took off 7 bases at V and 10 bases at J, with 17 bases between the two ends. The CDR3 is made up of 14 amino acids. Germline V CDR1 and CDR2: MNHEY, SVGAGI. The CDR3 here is CASTPGGSWSPLHF. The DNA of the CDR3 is TGTGCCAGCACCCCCGGGGGTAGTTGGTCACCCCTCCACTTT.

This chain's CDR3 is CASWNRQGPNEKLFF. CDR3 coding DNA: TGTGCCAGCTGGAACCGACAGGGACCTAATGAAAAACTGTTTTTT. The gene calls are TRBV19 and TRBJ1-4; the match to TRBD1 covers 7 bases. The CDR3 has 15 residues. The V segment lost 9 bases and the J segment 3 bases; nucleotides outside the gene matches: 10. The germline gives CDR1 LNHDA, CDR2 SQIVND (reference sequence). Using reference TRBV19 and TRBJ1-4 for the parts outside the CDR3, the full variable domain is DGGITQSPKYLFRKEGQNVTLSCEQNLNHDAMYWYRQDPGQGLRLIYYSQIVNDFQKGDIAEGYSVSREKKESFPLTVTSAQKNPTAFYLCASWNRQGPNEKLFFGSGTQLSVL.

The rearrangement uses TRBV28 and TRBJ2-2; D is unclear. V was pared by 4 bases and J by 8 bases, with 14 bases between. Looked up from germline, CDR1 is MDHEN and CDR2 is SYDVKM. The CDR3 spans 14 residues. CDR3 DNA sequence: TGTGCCAGCAGTTATGGCAGGCGAGGAGGGGAGCTGTTTTTT. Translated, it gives CASSYGRRGGELFF.

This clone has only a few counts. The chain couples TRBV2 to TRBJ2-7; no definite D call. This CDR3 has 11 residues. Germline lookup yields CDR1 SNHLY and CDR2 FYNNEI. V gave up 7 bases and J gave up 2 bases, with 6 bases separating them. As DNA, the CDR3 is TGTGCCAGCAAAGAGACCTACGAGCAGTACGTC. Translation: CASKETYEQYV.

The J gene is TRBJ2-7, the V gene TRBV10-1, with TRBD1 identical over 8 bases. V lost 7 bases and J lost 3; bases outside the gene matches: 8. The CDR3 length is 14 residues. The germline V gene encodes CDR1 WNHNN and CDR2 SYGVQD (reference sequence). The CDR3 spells CASIRTGKDYEQYV. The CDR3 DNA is TGCGCCAGCATTCGGACAGGGAAAGACTACGAGCAGTACGTC.